This entry features one T cell receptor beta chain sequence. This entry is derived from a study of blood T cell repertoires in COVID-19. Study at large: COVID-19 samples from acute and convalescent phases originated in the United States, Italy and Spain.

This CDR3 is built from 14 residues. Deletions cut 7 bases from V and 4 bases from J, with 13 bases between. The V gene's germline CDR1 is MDHEN and CDR2 SYDVKM. Clones were sequenced by immunoSEQ multiplex PCR, and TCRdb holds only the in-frame ones, with some missing. The profile covers some 140,000 clones, with around nine tenths appearing a single time and roughly 2.2% taken by the ten largest. The V call is TRBV28, the J call TRBJ1-4, with D maybe TRBD1 (5 bases). The clonotype originates from a man aged 70 or older with active COVID-19. The sample consisted of peripheral blood. The CDR3 region has the DNA TGTGCCAGCACTACCGGGGGGGGTAATGAAAAACTGTTTTTT. Its translation is CASTTGGGNEKLFF.